These 18 T cell receptor beta chains were sequenced from one sample in a study of OX40 agonist ivuxolimab in advanced cancers. TCRdb's copy holds only in-frame clones and misses some; the assay was immunoSEQ multiplex PCR. The sample consists of 45,000 to 65,000 clones, around 90% of them appearing once. This specimen consisted of CD4+ or CD8+ T cells sorted from blood, obtained in a trial of the OX40 agonist ivuxolimab. Every receptor here comes from an adult with an advanced solid tumor such as melanoma, head and neck, liver or kidney cancer.

This chain uses TRBV27 with TRBJ2-3, with TRBD2 matching over 11 bases. Losses at the gene ends were 5 bases for V and 2 bases for J; bases not matched to a gene: 12. CDR3 size: 18 residues. Germline V CDR1 and CDR2: MNHEY, SMNVEV (reference sequence). The CDR3 loop is CASSLHPGTSGYTDTQYF. The CDR3 DNA reads as TGTGCCAGCAGTCTCCACCCCGGGACTAGCGGCTACACAGATACGCAGTATTTT.

The chain employs TRBV2 and TRBJ2-3; possible D gene TRBD1, 5 bases. The V gene's germline CDR1 is SNHLY and CDR2 FYNNEI. The CDR3 is 14 amino acids. The ends were cut back, 3 bases at V and 1 base at J, with 8 bases in the middle. CDR3 loop: CASSDRVRTDTQYF. In DNA form, the CDR3 reads TGTGCCAGCAGTGACAGGGTTCGCACAGATACGCAGTATTTT.

Here the CDR3 DNA reads TGTGCCAGCAGCTTAGGGGGGATGGGGACTAGCGGGGTCAATGAGCAGTTCTTC. Its protein product is CASSLGGMGTSGVNEQFF. The chain uses TRBV7-6 and TRBJ2-1; TRBD2 matches at 13 bases. Germline trimming cut 1 base from V and 6 bases from J; bases unmatched to any gene: 9. The CDR3 is 18 amino acids. Germline V gives CDR1 SGHVS, CDR2 FNYEAQ.

The chain links TRBV11-2 to TRBJ2-5; D possibly corresponds to TRBD2 (5 bases). CDR1 is SGHAT and CDR2 is FQNNGV in the germline V gene. CDR3 length equals 14 residues. Between the trimmed V and J ends, which lost 0 bases and 7 bases, there was a span of 12 bases. As DNA, the CDR3 is TGTGCCAGCAGCTTAGATCGGACTCCAGGGACCCAGTACTTC. Its protein product is CASSLDRTPGTQYF.

This clone was counted a few times. This chain links TRBV9 with TRBJ2-2; 8 bases line up with TRBD2. The V segment lost 3 bases and the J segment 3 bases; nucleotides outside the gene matches: 4. The CDR3 totals 15 residues. Germline V gene data show CDR1 as SGDLS and CDR2 as YYNGEE. The CDR3 loop reads CASSAGGRDTGELFF. The CDR3 DNA is TGTGCCAGCAGCGCGGGGGGGCGCGACACCGGGGAGCTGTTTTTT.

This chain uses TRBV4-1 with TRBJ2-2, with a weak D call TRBD2 (5 bases). The V end was cut by 0 bases, the J end by 6 bases, with 11 bases between. Germline lookup yields CDR1 MGHRA and CDR2 YSYEKL. The CDR3 loop spans 15 amino acids. CDR3: CASSQEASFAGELFF. Written as DNA, the CDR3 is TGCGCCAGCAGCCAAGAGGCTAGCTTTGCCGGGGAGCTGTTTTTT.

The chain employs TRBV7-3 and TRBJ2-7; 14 nucleotides align to TRBD2. From germline, CDR1 is SGHTA and CDR2 FQGTGA. The CDR3 totals 15 residues. The V segment lost 3 bases and the J segment 3 bases; nucleotides outside the gene matches: 1. The DNA of the CDR3 is TGTGCCAGCAGCTTGGGACTAGCGGGAGTCTACGAGCAGTACTTC. Encoded protein: CASSLGLAGVYEQYF.

The chain combines TRBV28 with TRBJ2-1, with 9 bases identical to TRBD1. This CDR3 region has 15 residues. With V trimmed by 6 bases and J by 0 bases, 3 bases remained unmatched. Germline-derived CDR1 and CDR2 are MDHEN and SYDVKM. For the CDR3, the DNA is TGTGCCAGCAGAATGACAGGGGGCTCCTACAATGAGCAGTTCTTC. It translates to CASRMTGGSYNEQFF. Full variable domain (missing parts from reference TRBV28 and TRBJ2-1): DVKVTQSSRYLVKRTGEKVFLECVQDMDHENMFWYRQDPGLGLRLIYFSYDVKMKEKGDIPEGYSVSREKKERFSLILESASTNQTSMYLCASRMTGGSYNEQFFGPGTRLTVL.

The rearrangement links TRBV7-2 to TRBJ2-2, with 8 bases identical to TRBD1. J was trimmed by 5 bases and V by 5 bases; bases with no gene match: 4. CDR1 is SGHTA and CDR2 is FQGNSA in the germline V gene. CDR3 size: 14 residues. The CDR3 here is CASSPDRGTGELFF. The CDR3, as DNA: TGTGCCAGCAGCCCAGACAGGGGTACCGGGGAGCTGTTTTTT.

This sequence joins TRBV5-5 and TRBJ1-1, with D perhaps matching TRBD1 (5 bases). This CDR3 contains 15 residues. The V gene lost 4 bases and the J gene lost 0 bases, with 13 bases spanning the gap. The germline CDR1 and CDR2 sequences are SGHKS and YYEKEE (reference sequence). The CDR3 DNA reads as TGTGCCAGCAGCCTCGTGTGGGGGATGAACACTGAAGCTTTCTTT. Translated: CASSLVWGMNTEAFF.

This chain uses TRBV6-5 with TRBJ2-7, with 10 nucleotides matching TRBD1. Germline trimming cut 2 bases from V and 2 bases from J; bases unmatched to any gene: 3. The CDR3 is made up of 15 amino acids. Germline loops: CDR1 MNHEY, CDR2 SVGAGI. The CDR3 region has the DNA TGTGCCAGCAGTTACGGGACAGGGGTCCCCTACGAGCAGTACTTC. Translating gives CASSYGTGVPYEQYF.

The CDR3 DNA reads TGTGCCAGCAGCTTAATAACAGGGGGTTACAATGAGCAGTTCTTC. Residues: CASSLITGGYNEQFF. The chain employs TRBV7-2 and TRBJ2-1; 8 bases agree with TRBD1. Per germline, CDR1 SGHTA and CDR2 FQGNSA. The V gene end was trimmed by 2 bases and the J gene end by 4 bases; junction bases not matched to a gene: 4. The CDR3 runs to 15 residues.

The chain combines TRBV4-3 with TRBJ2-3, with D possibly being TRBD1 (5 bases). This CDR3 is built from 14 residues. Germline assignment: CDR1 LGHNA and CDR2 YSLEER. V was shortened by 1 base and J by 2 bases, with 7 bases between the two germline ends. CDR3 in DNA: TGCGCCAGCAGCCAAGTGACAGCCACAGATACGCAGTATTTT. Amino acid sequence: CASSQVTATDTQYF.

This clone appeared once. The CDR3 is CASSERESGTRAYEQYF. CDR3 bases: TGTGCCAGCAGCGAACGAGAGTCCGGGACAAGAGCCTATGAGCAGTACTTC. This chain joins TRBV14 and TRBJ2-5; tentatively, D is TRBD1 (6 bases). CDR3 length equals 17 residues. CDR1 SGHDN and CDR2 FVKESK come from the germline V gene. Trimming stripped 5 bases from V and 11 bases from J, with 30 bases between.

J is TRBJ1-2 and V is TRBV10-3; weak D call: TRBD1 (5 bases). V was cut by 5 bases and J by 0 bases, with 7 bases left in between. The CDR3 spans 13 residues. The germline V gene has CDR1 ENHRY and CDR2 SYGVKD. Written as DNA, the CDR3 is TGTGCCATCAGTCGACAGACTAACTATGGCTACACCTTC. Encoded protein: CAISRQTNYGYTF.

The chain's CDR3 is CASSPLVSSYEQYF. CDR3 DNA: TGTGCCAGCAGCCCCCTTGTCAGCTCCTACGAGCAGTACTTC. This chain joins TRBV7-4 and TRBJ2-7; D gene unclear. This CDR3 has 14 residues. Trimming removed 5 bases from V and 0 bases from J, with 11 bases in between. The V gene's germline CDR1 is SGHVT and CDR2 SQSDAQ. The entire variable domain, with the rest obtained from reference TRBV7-4 and TRBJ2-7, is as follows: GAGVSQSPRYKVAKRGRDVALRCDSISGHVTLYWYRQTLGQGSEVLTYSQSDAQRDKSGRPSGRFSAERPERSVSTLKIQRTEQGDSAVYLCASSPLVSSYEQYFGPGTRLTVT.

This clone was observed a handful of times. V is TRBV27 and J is TRBJ1-5, with TRBD1 identical over 7 bases. CDR3 length equals 16 residues. The germline V gene has CDR1 MNHEY and CDR2 SMNVEV (reference sequence). The V gene end was trimmed by 5 bases and the J gene end by 0 bases; junction bases not matched to a gene: 7. The CDR3 coding sequence is TGTGCCAGCAGTCCGACAGGGTCTTATAGCAATCAGCCCCAGCATTTT. Translation: CASSPTGSYSNQPQHF.

J is TRBJ1-4 and V is TRBV5-6, with 7 nucleotides matching TRBD1. CDR3 length: 14 residues. V lost 4 bases, J lost 4 bases, and 4 bases stayed unmatched. Per the germline V gene, CDR1 is SGHDT and CDR2 is YYEEEE. In nucleotides, the CDR3 is TGTGCCAGCAGCCCGGGACAGTATAATGAAAAACTGTTTTTT. Residues: CASSPGQYNEKLFF.